This T cell receptor beta chain came from a study of vaccination and CD4 T cells after COVID-19. Across the whole study: The stimulating agents, overlapping spike peptides, came from SARS-CoV-2, HCoV-NL63, HCoV-OC43 and HCoV-229E.

Cultured CD4+ T cells had their DNA profiled by the Oncomine TCR Beta short-read assay. CD4+ T cells were cultured, and genomic DNA was extracted from them. Via MiXCR, TCRdb re-called the PCR reads, giving one row per CDR3 protein. This sample carries approximately 9,600 distinct CDR3 sequences, under 55% of them seen once, and the ten largest clones take around an eighth. The study, taken as a whole, reports: Convalescent patient numbers were relatively low, with no early post-infection timepoints.

This CDR3 contains 14 residues. Trimming cost V 2 bases and J 2 bases, with 11 bases left between them. Germline V lookup: CDR1 SGHKS, CDR2 YYEKEE (reference sequence). Treatment: roughly ten-day PBMC culture with coronavirus spike peptide pools or control peptides (ViraFEST assay). These CD4+ T cells came from an unexposed donor, sampled before the COVID-19 pandemic (2011-2018). ViraFEST used peptide pools to expand antigen-specific T cells and subsequently sequenced their TCRs. On this clonotype: Its antigen is still unknown.

The sample comprised CD4+ T cells from blood, cultured in vitro. The TCR sequence derives from a human donor in good health. The rearrangement joins TRBV5-5 to TRBJ2-7, with a tentative D call TRBD2 (5 bases). This chain's CDR3 is CASSLADGTYEQYF. In nucleotides, the CDR3 is TGTGCCAGCAGCTTAGCGGACGGAACCTACGAGCAGTACTTC.